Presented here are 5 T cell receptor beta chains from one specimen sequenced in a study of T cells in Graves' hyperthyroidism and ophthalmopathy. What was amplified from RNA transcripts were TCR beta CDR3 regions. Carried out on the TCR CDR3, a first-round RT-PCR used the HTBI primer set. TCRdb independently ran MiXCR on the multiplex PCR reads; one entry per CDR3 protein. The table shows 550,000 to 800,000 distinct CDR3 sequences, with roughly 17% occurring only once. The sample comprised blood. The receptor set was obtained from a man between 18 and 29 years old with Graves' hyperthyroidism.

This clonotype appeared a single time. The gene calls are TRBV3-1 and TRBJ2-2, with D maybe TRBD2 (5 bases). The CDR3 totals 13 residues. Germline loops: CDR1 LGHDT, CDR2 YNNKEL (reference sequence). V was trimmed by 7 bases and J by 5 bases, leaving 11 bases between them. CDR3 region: CASNLRRTGELFF. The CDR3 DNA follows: TGTGCCAGCAACCTCCGGAGGACCGGGGAGCTGTTTTTT.

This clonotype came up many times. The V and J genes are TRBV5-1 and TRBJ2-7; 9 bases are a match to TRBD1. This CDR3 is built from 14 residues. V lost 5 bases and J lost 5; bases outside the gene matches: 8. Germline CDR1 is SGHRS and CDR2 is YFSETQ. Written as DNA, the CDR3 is TGCGCCAGCAGGCCGGGACAGGGCGTGAACGAGCAGTACTTC. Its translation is CASRPGQGVNEQYF.

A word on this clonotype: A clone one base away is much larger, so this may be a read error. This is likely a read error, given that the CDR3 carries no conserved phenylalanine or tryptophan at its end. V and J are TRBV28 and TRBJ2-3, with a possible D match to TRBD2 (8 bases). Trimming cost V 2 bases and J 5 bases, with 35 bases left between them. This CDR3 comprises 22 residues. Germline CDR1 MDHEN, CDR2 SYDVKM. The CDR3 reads CASSLSMLWDSRPGRAVDTQYL. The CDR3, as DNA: TGTGCCAGCAGTTTAAGTATGCTGTGGGACAGTCGCCCCGGGAGGGCAGTAGATACGCAGTATCTT.

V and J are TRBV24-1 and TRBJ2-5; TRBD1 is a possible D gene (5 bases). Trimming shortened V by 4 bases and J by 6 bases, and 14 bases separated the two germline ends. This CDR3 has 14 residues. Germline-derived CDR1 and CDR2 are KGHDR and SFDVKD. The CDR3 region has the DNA TGTGCCACCAGTGACCCCGGACAAATACAGACCCAGTACTTC. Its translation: CATSDPGQIQTQYF.

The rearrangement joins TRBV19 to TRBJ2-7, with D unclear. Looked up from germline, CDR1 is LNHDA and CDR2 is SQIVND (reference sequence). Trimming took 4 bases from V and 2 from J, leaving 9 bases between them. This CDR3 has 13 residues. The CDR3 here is CASSKGSTYEQYF. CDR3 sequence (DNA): TGTGCCAGTAGTAAAGGCAGTACCTACGAGCAGTACTTC.